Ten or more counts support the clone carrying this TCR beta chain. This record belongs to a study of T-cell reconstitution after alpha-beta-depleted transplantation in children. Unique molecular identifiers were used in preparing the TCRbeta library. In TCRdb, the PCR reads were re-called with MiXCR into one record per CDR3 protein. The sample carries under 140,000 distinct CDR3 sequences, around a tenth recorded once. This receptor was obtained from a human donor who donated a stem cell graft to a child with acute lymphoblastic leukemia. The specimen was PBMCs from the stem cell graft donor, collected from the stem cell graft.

The CDR3 protein is CASSSRQGRYGYTF. The CDR3 nucleotides read TGTGCCAGCAGCTCTCGACAGGGGCGATATGGCTACACCTTC. The chain is built from TRBV7-2 and TRBJ1-2; 8 bases are a match to TRBD1. CDR3 length equals 14 residues. CDR1 and CDR2 (germline): SGHTA, FQGNSA. Losses at the gene ends were 4 bases for V and 5 bases for J; bases not matched to a gene: 6.